The present T cell receptor (beta chain) was sequenced within a study of OX40 agonist ivuxolimab in advanced cancers. Across the whole study: Partial responses occurred in Three dose-escalation patients, one with hepatocellular carcinoma and two with cutaneous melanoma.

The V gene's germline CDR1 is SQVTM and CDR2 ANQGSEA. The CDR3 runs 13 residues. Trimming at V came to 4 bases and at J to 4 bases, leaving 6 bases not matched to a gene. Using immunoSEQ multiplex PCR, the repertoire was profiled, and TCRdb retains in-frame clones only, with some absent. This table has fewer than 90,000 clones, approximately 90% appearing once. At cycle 4 day 1, cycle 7 day 1, and baseline, blood was sampled. This clonotype was obtained from an adult with an advanced solid tumor such as melanoma, head and neck, liver or kidney cancer. The chain combines TRBV29-1 with TRBJ2-7, with 8 bases fitting TRBD1. Sample: CD4+ or CD8+ T cells sorted from blood, taken in a trial of the OX40 agonist ivuxolimab. In DNA, the CDR3 is TGCAGCGTTGTCCAGGGGGCCAGGTACGAGCAGTACTTC. Translated: CSVVQGARYEQYF.